This passage covers 14 T cell receptor beta chains from one sample sequenced in a study of T cell responses to AZD1222 COVID-19 vaccine. TCRdb keeps only in-frame clones here, not all; method: immunoSEQ multiplex PCR. The table includes roughly 100,000 clones, 87% detected once. Sequencing was performed on peripheral blood, taken 28 days after the second AZD1222 dose. These receptors all stem from an adult who received the AZD1222 COVID-19 vaccine.

The chain employs TRBV19 and TRBJ1-1, with TRBD1 matching 7 bases. Trimming removed 0 bases from V and 0 bases from J; junction bases left unmatched: 1. The length of the CDR3 is 15 residues. Germline values: CDR1 LNHDA, CDR2 SQIVND (reference sequence). The DNA for the CDR3 is TGTGCCAGTAGTATAGAGGGACAGTTGAACACTGAAGCTTTCTTT. Its translation is CASSIEGQLNTEAFF.

J is TRBJ2-7 and V is TRBV20-1; a possible D gene is TRBD2 (6 bases). The CDR3 has 11 residues. In germline, CDR1 is DFQATT, CDR2 SNEGSKA (reference sequence). V dropped 6 bases and J dropped 13 bases, with 19 bases sitting between them. The CDR3 region has the DNA TGCAGTGCAACAACCGGGACTCCAACCTACTTC. Amino acid sequence: CSATTGTPTYF.

This chain uses TRBV30 with TRBJ1-5; tentative D call: TRBD1 (6 bases). Germline V CDR1 and CDR2: GTSNPN, SVGIG (reference sequence). CDR3 length: 13 amino acids. The ends were cut back, 4 bases at V and 0 bases at J, with 7 bases in the middle. The CDR3 loop reads CAWTGDSNQPQHF. CDR3 sequence (DNA): TGTGCCTGGACAGGGGATAGCAATCAGCCCCAGCATTTT.

The chain links TRBV19 to TRBJ2-3, with 9 positions matching TRBD2. This CDR3 is built from 18 residues. The V gene's germline CDR1 is LNHDA and CDR2 SQIVND (reference sequence). Trimming cost V 1 base and J 5 bases; bases outside gene matches: 13. In DNA, the CDR3 is TGTGCCAGTAGTATAGCAGTGACTAGCGGAGCAGGAGGAGATACGCAGTATTTT. Translated: CASSIAVTSGAGGDTQYF.

The J gene is TRBJ2-2, the V gene TRBV28; a possible D gene is TRBD1 (6 bases). The germline CDR1 and CDR2 sequences are MDHEN and SYDVKM. The CDR3 is 15 amino acids. Trimming took off 5 bases at V and 1 base at J, with 11 bases between the two ends. CDR3 loop: CASSDGQRNTGELFF. The CDR3 DNA follows: TGTGCCAGCAGTGACGGACAGCGGAACACCGGGGAGCTGTTTTTT.

The sample holds a few counts of this clone. V usage is TRBV19 and J usage is TRBJ1-3; D gene unclear. Germline V gives CDR1 LNHDA, CDR2 SQIVND (reference sequence). This CDR3 contains 15 residues. V gave up 1 base and J gave up 4 bases, with 11 bases separating them. CDR3 sequence (DNA): TGTGCCAGTAGTATAGCTGCCGCGTCCGGAAACACCATATATTTT. Protein: CASSIAAASGNTIYF.

This clone was seen a single time. The genes are TRBV30 and TRBJ2-1, with 7 bases identical to TRBD2. This CDR3 has 15 residues. Germline-derived CDR1 and CDR2 are GTSNPN and SVGIG (reference sequence). The junction had 3 bases not matched to a gene; V was cut back by 1 base and J by 0 bases. CDR3 amino acids: CAWSASGTSYNEQFF. CDR3 in DNA: TGTGCCTGGAGTGCAAGCGGGACCTCCTACAATGAGCAGTTCTTC.

The chain employs TRBV3-1 (or the pseudogene TRBV3-2) and TRBJ1-6; unclear D gene. This CDR3 is 15 amino acids long. Trimming took 4 bases from V and 7 from J, leaving 14 bases between them. Germline V gives CDR1 LGHDT, CDR2 YNNKEL (reference sequence). The CDR3 spells CASSPYASLNSPLHF. The CDR3, as DNA: TGTGCCAGCAGCCCCTACGCCAGCCTAAATTCACCCCTCCACTTT.

In its sample, this clone was seen a few times. The chain couples TRBV7-9 to TRBJ2-2; D not resolved. V lost 2 bases to trimming and J lost 0 bases, with 7 bases between them. The CDR3 has 15 amino acids. Germline CDR1 is SEHNR and CDR2 is FQNEAQ (reference sequence). CDR3 DNA: TGTGCCAGCAGCTTAACTCCTACGAACACCGGGGAGCTGTTTTTT. This sequence encodes CASSLTPTNTGELFF. The whole variable domain, remainder taken from reference TRBV7-9 and TRBJ2-2, is DTGVSQNPRHKITKRGQNVTFRCDPISEHNRLYWYRQTLGQGPEFLTYFQNEAQLEKSRLLSDRFSAERPKGSFSTLEIQRTEQGDSAMYLCASSLTPTNTGELFFGEGSRLTVL.

This rearrangement joins TRBV3-1 (or the pseudogene TRBV3-2) to TRBJ1-2, with TRBD1 matching 7 bases. Trimming removed 2 bases from V and 4 bases from J; junction bases left unmatched: 4. The CDR3 contains 14 residues. Germline CDR1 reads LGHDT; CDR2 reads YNNKEL (reference sequence). CDR3 DNA sequence: TGTGCCAGCAGCCAAAGGACAGGCAGCTATGGCTACACCTTC. It yields the protein CASSQRTGSYGYTF.

The rearrangement uses TRBV4-2 and TRBJ2-7; D tentatively reads TRBD1 or TRBD2 (5 bases each). The V end lost 5 bases, the J end lost 7 bases, and 12 bases lay between the germline ends. The germline CDR1 and CDR2 sequences are LGHNA and YNFKEQ. The CDR3 runs to 12 residues. The CDR3 DNA is TGTGCCAGCAGCTCGGGGACCGGGGAGCAGTACTTC. Its protein product is CASSSGTGEQYF.

This rearrangement joins TRBV3-1 (or the pseudogene TRBV3-2) to TRBJ1-1; D ambiguous. CDR3 length: 13 amino acids. V was shortened by 2 bases and J by 3 bases, with 7 bases between the two germline ends. The germline V gene encodes CDR1 LGHDT and CDR2 YNNKEL (reference sequence). The CDR3 nucleotides read TGTGCCAGCAGCCAAATAGGGTACACTGAAGCTTTCTTT. Amino acids: CASSQIGYTEAFF.

This clone was seen just once. The gene calls are TRBV2 and TRBJ2-6; D unresolved. Trimming removed 0 bases from V and 3 bases from J, with 6 bases in between. CDR1 and CDR2 from the germline V gene are SNHLY and FYNNEI. This CDR3 is built from 15 residues. CDR3 sequence (DNA): TGTGCCAGCAGTGAAGCAAAATTTGGGGCCAACGTCCTGACTTTC. Its protein is CASSEAKFGANVLTF.

V usage is TRBV5-1 and J usage is TRBJ2-1, with D unclear. Germline CDR1 reads SGHRS; CDR2 reads YFSETQ. The CDR3 runs 14 residues. Trimming pared 7 bases from V and 6 bases from J, leaving 17 bases between. CDR3 in DNA: TGCGCCAGCTACGAGGCCCCCCTCGCCAATGAGCAGTTCTTC. Protein sequence: CASYEAPLANEQFF.